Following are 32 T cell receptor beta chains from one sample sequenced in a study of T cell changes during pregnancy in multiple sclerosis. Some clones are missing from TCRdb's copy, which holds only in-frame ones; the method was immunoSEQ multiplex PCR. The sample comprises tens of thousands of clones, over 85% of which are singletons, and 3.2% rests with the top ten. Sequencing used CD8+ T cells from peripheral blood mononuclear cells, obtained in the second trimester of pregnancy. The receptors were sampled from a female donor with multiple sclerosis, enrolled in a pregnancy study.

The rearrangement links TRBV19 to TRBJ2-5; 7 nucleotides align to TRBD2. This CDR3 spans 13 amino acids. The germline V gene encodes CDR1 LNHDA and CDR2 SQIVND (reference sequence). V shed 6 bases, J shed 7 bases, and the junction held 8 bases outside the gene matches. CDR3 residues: CASSYASGGTQYF. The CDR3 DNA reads TGTGCCAGTAGCTACGCGTCGGGAGGGACCCAGTACTTC.

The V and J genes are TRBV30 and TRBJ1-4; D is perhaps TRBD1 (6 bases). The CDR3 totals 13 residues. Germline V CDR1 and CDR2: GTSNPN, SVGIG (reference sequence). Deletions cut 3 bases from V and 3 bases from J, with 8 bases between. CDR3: CAWSGTSNEKLFF. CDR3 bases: TGTGCCTGGAGCGGGACATCTAATGAAAAACTGTTTTTT.

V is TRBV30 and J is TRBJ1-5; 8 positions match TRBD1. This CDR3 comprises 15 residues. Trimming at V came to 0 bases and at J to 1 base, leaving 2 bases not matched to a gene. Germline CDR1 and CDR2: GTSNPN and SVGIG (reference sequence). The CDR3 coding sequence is TGTGCCTGGAGTGTAAGGGACAGGAGCAATCAGCCCCAGCATTTT. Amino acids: CAWSVRDRSNQPQHF.

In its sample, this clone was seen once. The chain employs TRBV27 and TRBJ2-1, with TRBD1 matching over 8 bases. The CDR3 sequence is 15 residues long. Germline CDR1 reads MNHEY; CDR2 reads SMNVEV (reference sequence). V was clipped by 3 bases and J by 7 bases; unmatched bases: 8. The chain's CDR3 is CASSFTGGYWNEQFF. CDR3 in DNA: TGTGCCAGCAGTTTTACAGGGGGTTATTGGAATGAGCAGTTCTTC.

CDR3 coding DNA: TGTGCCAGCAGTGAAAGTGCGGGAGTAACAGATACGCAGTATTTT. Protein: CASSESAGVTDTQYF. V usage is TRBV2 and J usage is TRBJ2-3; 7 positions match TRBD2. V lost 2 bases, J lost 3 bases, and 5 bases stayed unmatched. Germline V gene data show CDR1 as SNHLY and CDR2 as FYNNEI. CDR3 length: 15 residues.

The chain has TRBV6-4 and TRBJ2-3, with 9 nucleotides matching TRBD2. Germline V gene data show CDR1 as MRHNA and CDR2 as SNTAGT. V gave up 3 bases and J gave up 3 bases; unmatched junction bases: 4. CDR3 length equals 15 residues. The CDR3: CASSEVAGATDTQYF. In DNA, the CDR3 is TGTGCCAGCAGTGAGGTAGCGGGAGCGACAGATACGCAGTATTTT.

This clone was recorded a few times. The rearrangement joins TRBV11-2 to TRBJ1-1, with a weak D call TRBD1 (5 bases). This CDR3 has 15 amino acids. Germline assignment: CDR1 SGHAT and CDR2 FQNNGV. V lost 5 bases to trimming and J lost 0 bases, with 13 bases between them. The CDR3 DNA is TGTGCCAGCAGCCCCCGGGAGGGGATGAACACTGAAGCTTTCTTT. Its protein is CASSPREGMNTEAFF.

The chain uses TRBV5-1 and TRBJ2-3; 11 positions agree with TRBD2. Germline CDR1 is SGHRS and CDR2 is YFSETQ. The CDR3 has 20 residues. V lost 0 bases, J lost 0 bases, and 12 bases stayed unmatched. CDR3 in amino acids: CASSLAVGSGRGESTDTQYF. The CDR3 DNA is TGCGCCAGCAGCTTGGCCGTGGGTAGCGGGAGGGGAGAGAGCACAGATACGCAGTATTTT.

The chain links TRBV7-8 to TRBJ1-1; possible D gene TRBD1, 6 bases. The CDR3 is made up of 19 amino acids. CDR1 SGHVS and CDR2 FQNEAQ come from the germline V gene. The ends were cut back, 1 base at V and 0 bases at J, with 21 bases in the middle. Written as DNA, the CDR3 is TGTGCCAGCAGCTTAGTGCCCCCGGGGGGCCGGATCATGAACACTGAAGCTTTCTTT. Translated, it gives CASSLVPPGGRIMNTEAFF.

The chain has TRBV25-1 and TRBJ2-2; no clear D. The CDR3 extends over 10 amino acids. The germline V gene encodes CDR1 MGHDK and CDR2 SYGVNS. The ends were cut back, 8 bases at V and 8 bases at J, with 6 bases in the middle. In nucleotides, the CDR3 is TGTGCCAGCTCCGAGGGGGAGCTGTTTTTT. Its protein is CASSEGELFF.

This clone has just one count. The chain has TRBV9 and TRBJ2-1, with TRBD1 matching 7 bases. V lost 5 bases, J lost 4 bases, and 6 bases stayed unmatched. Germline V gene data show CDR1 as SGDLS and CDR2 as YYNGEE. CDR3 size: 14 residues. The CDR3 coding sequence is TGTGCCAGCAGTAGGGACAGCCCATACAATGAGCAGTTCTTC. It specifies CASSRDSPYNEQFF.

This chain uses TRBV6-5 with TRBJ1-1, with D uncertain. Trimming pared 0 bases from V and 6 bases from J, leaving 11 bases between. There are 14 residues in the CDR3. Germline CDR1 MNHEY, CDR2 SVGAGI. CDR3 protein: CASSYSPGLAEAFF. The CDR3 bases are TGTGCCAGCAGTTACTCTCCTGGCTTGGCTGAAGCTTTCTTT.

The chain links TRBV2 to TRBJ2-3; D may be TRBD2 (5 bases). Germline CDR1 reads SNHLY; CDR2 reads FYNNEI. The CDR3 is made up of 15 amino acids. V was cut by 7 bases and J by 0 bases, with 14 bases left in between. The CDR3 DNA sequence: TGTGCCAGCAAGAGCTTCGGGGAAAGCACAGATACGCAGTATTTT. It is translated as CASKSFGESTDTQYF.

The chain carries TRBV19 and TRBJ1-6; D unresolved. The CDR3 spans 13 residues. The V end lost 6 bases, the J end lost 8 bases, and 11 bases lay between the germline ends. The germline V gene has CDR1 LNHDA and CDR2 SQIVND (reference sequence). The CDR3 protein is CASRDGGHSPLHF. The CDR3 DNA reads TGTGCCAGTAGAGATGGAGGGCATTCACCCCTCCACTTT. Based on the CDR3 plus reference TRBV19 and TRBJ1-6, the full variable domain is DGGITQSPKYLFRKEGQNVTLSCEQNLNHDAMYWYRQDPGQGLRLIYYSQIVNDFQKGDIAEGYSVSREKKESFPLTVTSAQKNPTAFYLCASRDGGHSPLHFGNGTRLTVT.

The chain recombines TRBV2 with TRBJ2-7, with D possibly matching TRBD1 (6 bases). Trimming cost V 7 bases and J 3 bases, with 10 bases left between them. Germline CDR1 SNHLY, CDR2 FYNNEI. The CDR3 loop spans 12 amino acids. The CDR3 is CASKTGNYEQYF. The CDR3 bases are TGTGCCAGCAAAACAGGGAACTACGAGCAGTACTTC.

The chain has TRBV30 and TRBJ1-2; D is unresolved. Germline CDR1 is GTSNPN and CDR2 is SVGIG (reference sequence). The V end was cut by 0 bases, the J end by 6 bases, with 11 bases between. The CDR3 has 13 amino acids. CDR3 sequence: CAWSVSYSDGYTF. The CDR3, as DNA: TGTGCCTGGAGTGTATCATACTCGGATGGCTACACCTTC.

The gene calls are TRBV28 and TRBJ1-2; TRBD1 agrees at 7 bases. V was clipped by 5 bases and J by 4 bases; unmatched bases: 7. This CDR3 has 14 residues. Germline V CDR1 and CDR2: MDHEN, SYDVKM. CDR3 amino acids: CASSPQGGAYGYTF. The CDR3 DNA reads TGTGCCAGCAGTCCCCAGGGGGGAGCCTATGGCTACACCTTC.

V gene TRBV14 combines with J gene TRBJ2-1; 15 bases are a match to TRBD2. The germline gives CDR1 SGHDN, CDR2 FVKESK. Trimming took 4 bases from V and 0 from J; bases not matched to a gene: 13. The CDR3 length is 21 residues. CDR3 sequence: CASSRGLAGGPYSSSYNEQFF. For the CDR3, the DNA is TGTGCCAGCAGCCGGGGACTAGCGGGAGGCCCATACTCGAGCTCCTACAATGAGCAGTTCTTC.

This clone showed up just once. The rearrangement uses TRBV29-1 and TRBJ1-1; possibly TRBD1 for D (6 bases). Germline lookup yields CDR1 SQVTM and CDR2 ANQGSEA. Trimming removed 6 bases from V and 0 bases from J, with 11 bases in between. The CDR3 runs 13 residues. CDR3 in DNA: TGCAGCGTCAGGACAGCTATGAACACTGAAGCTTTCTTT. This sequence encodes CSVRTAMNTEAFF.

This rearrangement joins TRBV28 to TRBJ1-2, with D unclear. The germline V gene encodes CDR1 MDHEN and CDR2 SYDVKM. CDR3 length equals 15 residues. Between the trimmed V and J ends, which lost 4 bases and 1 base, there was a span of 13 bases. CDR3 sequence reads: CASSWRGIGNYGYTF. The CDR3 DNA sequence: TGTGCCAGCAGTTGGCGAGGAATCGGTAACTATGGCTACACCTTC.

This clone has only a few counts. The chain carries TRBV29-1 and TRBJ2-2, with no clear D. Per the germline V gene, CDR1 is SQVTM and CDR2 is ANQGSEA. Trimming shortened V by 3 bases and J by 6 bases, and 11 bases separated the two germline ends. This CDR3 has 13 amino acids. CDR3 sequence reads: CSVEVSGPGELFF. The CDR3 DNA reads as TGCAGCGTTGAGGTATCAGGTCCCGGGGAGCTGTTTTTT.

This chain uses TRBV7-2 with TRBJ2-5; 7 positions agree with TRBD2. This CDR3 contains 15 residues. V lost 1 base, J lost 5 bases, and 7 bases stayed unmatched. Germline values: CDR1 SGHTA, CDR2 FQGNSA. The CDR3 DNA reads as TGTGCCAGCAGCTTAGGGCCCGGGACTACGGAGACCCAGTACTTC. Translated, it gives CASSLGPGTTETQYF.

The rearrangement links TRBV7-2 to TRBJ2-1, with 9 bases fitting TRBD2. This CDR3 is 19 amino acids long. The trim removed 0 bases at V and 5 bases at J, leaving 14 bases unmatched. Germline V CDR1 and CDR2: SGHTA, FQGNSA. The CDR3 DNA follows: TGTGCCAGCAGCTTAGCGCCACTAGCGGGCCCCTCGAACGACAATGAGCAGTTCTTC. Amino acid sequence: CASSLAPLAGPSNDNEQFF.

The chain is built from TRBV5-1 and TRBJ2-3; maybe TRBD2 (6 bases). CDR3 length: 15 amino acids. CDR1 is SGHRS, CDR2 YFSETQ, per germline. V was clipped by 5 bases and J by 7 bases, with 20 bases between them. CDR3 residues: CASSLGQGLENTQYF. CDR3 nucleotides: TGCGCCAGCAGTCTAGGGCAGGGACTTGAGAATACGCAGTATTTT.

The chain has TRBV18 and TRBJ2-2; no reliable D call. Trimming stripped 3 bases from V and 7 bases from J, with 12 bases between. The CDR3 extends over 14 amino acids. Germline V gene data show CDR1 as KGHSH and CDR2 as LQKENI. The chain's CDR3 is CASSPLYLGGELFF. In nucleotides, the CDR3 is TGTGCCAGCTCACCTCTATATCTTGGCGGGGAGCTGTTTTTT.

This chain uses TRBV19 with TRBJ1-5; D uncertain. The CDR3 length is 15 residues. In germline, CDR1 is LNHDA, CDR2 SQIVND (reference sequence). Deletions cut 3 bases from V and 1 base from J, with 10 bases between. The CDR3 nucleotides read TGTGCCAGTAGTATCCTAGAGGAGAGCAATCAGCCCCAGCATTTT. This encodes CASSILEESNQPQHF.

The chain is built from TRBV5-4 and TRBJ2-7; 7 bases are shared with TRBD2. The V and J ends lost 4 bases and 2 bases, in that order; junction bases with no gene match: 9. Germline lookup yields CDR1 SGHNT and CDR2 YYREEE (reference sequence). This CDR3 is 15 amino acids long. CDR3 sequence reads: CASSPGSGATYEQYF. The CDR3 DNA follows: TGTGCCAGCAGCCCGGGGAGCGGGGCAACCTACGAGCAGTACTTC. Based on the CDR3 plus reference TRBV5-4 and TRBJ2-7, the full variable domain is ETGVTQSPTHLIKTRGQQVTLRCSSQSGHNTVSWYQQALGQGPQFIFQYYREEENGRGNFPPRFSGLQFPNYSSELNVNALELDDSALYLCASSPGSGATYEQYFGPGTRLTVT.

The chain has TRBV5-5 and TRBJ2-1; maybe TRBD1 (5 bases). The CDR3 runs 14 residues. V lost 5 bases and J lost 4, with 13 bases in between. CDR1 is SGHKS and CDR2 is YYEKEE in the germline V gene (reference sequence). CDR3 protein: CASSIRAGYNEQFF. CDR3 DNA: TGTGCCAGCAGTATTAGGGCAGGGTACAATGAGCAGTTCTTC.

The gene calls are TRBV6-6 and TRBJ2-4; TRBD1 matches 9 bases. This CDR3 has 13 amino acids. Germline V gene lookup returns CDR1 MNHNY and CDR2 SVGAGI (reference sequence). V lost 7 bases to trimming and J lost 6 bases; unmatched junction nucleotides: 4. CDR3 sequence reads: CASKEGQGNIQYF. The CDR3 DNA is TGTGCCAGCAAGGAGGGACAGGGAAACATTCAGTACTTC.

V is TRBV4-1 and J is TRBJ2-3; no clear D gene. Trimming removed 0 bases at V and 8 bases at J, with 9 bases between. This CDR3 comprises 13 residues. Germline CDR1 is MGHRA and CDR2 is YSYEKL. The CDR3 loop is CASSQESASTQYF. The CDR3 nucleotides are TGCGCCAGCAGCCAAGAATCCGCGAGTACGCAGTATTTT.

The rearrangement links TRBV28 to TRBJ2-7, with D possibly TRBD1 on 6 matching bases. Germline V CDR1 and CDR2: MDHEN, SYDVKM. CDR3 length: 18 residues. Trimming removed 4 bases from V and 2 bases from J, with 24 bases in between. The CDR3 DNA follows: TGTGCCAGCAGTTCAGGGGCATTTCACCAGGGGATGACCTACGAGCAGTACTTC. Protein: CASSSGAFHQGMTYEQYF.

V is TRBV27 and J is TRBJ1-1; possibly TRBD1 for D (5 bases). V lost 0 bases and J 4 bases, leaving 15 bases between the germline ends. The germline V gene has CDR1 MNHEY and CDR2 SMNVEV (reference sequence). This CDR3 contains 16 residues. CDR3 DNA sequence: TGTGCCAGCAGTTTATCGGAGCAGGGAGGGGCCACTGAAGCTTTCTTT. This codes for CASSLSEQGGATEAFF.